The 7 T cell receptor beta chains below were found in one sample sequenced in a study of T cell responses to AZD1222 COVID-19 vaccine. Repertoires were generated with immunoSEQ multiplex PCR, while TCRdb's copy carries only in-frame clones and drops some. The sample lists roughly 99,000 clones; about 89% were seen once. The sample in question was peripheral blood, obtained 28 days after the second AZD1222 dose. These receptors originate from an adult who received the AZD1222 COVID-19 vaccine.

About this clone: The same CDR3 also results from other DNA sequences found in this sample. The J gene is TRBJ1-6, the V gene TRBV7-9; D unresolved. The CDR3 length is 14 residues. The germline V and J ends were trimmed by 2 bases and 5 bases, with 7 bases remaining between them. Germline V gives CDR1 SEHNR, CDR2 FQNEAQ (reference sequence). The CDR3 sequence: CASSLNRDNSPLHF. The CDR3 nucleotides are TGTGCCAGCAGCTTAAATAGGGATAATTCACCCCTCCACTTT. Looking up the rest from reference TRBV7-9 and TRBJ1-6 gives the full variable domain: DTGVSQNPRHKITKRGQNVTFRCDPISEHNRLYWYRQTLGQGPEFLTYFQNEAQLEKSRLLSDRFSAERPKGSFSTLEIQRTEQGDSAMYLCASSLNRDNSPLHFGNGTRLTVT.

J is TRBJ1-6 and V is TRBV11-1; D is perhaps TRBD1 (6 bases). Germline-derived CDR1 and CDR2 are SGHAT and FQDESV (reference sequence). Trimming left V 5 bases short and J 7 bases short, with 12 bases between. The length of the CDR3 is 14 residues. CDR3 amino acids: CASSPQGRNSPLHF. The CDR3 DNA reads TGTGCCAGCAGCCCACAGGGTAGAAATTCACCCCTCCACTTT.

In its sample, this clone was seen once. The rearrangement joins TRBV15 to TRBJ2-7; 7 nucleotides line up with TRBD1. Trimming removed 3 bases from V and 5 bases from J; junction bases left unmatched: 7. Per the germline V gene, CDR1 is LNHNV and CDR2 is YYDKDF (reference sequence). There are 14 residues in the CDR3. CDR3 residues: CATSRTGHSNEQYF. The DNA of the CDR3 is TGTGCCACCAGCAGGACAGGGCATTCCAACGAGCAGTACTTC.

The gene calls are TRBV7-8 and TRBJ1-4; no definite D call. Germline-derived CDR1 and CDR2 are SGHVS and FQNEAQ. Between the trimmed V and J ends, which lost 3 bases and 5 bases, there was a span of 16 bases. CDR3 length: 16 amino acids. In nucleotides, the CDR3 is TGTGCCAGCAGCTTTGAGACCAGTCTGCCAAATGAAAAACTGTTTTTT. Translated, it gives CASSFETSLPNEKLFF.

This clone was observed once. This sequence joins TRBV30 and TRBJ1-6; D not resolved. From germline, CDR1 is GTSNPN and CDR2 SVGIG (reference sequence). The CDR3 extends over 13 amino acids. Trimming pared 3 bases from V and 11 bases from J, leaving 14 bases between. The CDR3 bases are TGTGCCTGGAGGTCTTCCTTTGGGACACCCCTCCACTTT. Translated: CAWRSSFGTPLHF.

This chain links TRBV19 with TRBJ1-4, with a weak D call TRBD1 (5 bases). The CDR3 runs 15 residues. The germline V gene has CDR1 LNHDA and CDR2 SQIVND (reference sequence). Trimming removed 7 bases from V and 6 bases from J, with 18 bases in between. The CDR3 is CASNLGRGVDEKLFF. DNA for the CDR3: TGTGCCAGTAACCTTGGCCGGGGGGTAGATGAAAAACTGTTTTTT.

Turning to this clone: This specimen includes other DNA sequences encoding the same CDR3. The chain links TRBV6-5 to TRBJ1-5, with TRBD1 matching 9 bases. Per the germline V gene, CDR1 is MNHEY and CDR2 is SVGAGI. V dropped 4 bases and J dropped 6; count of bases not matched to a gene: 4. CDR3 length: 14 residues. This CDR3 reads CASSLTGGLQPQHF. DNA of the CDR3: TGTGCCAGCAGTTTAACAGGGGGCCTTCAGCCCCAGCATTTT.